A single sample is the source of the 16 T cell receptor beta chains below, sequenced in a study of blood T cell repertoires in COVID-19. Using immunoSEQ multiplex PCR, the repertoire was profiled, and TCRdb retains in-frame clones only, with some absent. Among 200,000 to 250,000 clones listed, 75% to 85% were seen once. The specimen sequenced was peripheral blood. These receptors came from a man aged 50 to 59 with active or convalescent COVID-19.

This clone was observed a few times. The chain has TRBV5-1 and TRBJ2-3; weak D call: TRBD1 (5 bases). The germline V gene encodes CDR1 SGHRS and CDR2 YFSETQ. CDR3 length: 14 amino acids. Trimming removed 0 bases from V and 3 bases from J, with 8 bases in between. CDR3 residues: CASSLGRVTDTQYF. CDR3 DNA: TGCGCCAGCAGCTTGGGCAGGGTGACAGATACGCAGTATTTT.

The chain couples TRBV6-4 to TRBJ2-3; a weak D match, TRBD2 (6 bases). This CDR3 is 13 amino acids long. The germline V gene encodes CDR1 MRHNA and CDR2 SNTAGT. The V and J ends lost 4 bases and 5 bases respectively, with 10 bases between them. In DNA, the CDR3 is TGTGCCAGCAGTGCGAGTAGCGGAGATACGCAGTATTTT. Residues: CASSASSGDTQYF.

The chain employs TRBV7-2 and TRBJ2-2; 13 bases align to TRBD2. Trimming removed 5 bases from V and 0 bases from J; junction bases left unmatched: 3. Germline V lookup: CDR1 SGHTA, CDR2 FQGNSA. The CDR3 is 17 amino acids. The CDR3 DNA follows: TGTGCCAGCAGCCCGGGACTAGCGGGATCGAACACCGGGGAGCTGTTTTTT. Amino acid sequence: CASSPGLAGSNTGELFF.

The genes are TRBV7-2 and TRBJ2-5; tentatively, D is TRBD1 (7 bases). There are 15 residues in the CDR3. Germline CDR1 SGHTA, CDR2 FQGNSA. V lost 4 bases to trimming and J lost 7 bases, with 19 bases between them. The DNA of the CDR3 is TGTGCCAGCAGCTCCCAGGGGGGCCACGGGGTGACCCAGTACTTC. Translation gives CASSSQGGHGVTQYF.

The CDR3 loop is CASSLVTRSYGYTF. CDR3 sequence (DNA): TGTGCCAGCAGTTTAGTCACTCGTTCTTATGGCTACACCTTC. The rearrangement uses TRBV28 and TRBJ1-2; D is ambiguous. V lost 2 bases and J lost 5, with 12 bases in between. Looked up from germline, CDR1 is MDHEN and CDR2 is SYDVKM. CDR3 length: 14 residues.

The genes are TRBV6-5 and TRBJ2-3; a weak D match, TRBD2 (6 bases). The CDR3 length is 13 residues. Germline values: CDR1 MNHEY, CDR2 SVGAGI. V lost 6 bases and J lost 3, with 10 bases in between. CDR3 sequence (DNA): TGTGCCAGCAGCGAGGCGGGAACAGATACGCAGTATTTT. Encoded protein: CASSEAGTDTQYF.

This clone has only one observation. CDR3 region: CASSSGGHGYTF. DNA for the CDR3: TGTGCCAGCAGCTCCGGGGGGCATGGCTACACCTTC. This chain uses TRBV7-2 with TRBJ1-2, with D possibly being TRBD1 (6 bases). The CDR3 sequence is 12 residues long. Deletions cut 4 bases from V and 6 bases from J, with 9 bases between. From germline, CDR1 is SGHTA and CDR2 FQGNSA. The full variable domain, with the rest looked up from reference TRBV7-2 and TRBJ1-2, is GAGVSQSPSNKVTEKGKDVELRCDPISGHTALYWYRQSLGQGLEFLIYFQGNSAPDKSGLPSDRFSAERTGGSVSTLTIQRTQQEDSAVYLCASSSGGHGYTFGSGTRLTVV.

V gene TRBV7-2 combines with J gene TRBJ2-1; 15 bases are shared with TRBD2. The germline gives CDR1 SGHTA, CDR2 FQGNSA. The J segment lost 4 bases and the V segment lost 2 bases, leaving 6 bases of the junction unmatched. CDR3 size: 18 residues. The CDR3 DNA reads TGTGCCAGCAGCTTACCGGGGACTAGCGGGGGGCCGTACAATGAGCAGTTCTTC. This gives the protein CASSLPGTSGGPYNEQFF.

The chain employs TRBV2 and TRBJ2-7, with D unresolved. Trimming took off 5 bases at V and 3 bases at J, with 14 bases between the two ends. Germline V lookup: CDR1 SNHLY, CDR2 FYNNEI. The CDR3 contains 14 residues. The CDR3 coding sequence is TGTGCCAGCAGTATCGAATTGGGCGTCTACGAGCAGTACGTC. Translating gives CASSIELGVYEQYV.

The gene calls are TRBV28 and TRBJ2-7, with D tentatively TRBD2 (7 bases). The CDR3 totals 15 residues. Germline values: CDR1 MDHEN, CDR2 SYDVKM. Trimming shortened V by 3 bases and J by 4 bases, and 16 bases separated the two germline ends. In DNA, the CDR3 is TGTGCCAGCAGTTTTGGGGGGGGCAGGGTATACGAGCAGTACTTC. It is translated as CASSFGGGRVYEQYF. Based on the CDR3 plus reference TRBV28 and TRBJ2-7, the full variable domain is DVKVTQSSRYLVKRTGEKVFLECVQDMDHENMFWYRQDPGLGLRLIYFSYDVKMKEKGDIPEGYSVSREKKERFSLILESASTNQTSMYLCASSFGGGRVYEQYFGPGTRLTVT.

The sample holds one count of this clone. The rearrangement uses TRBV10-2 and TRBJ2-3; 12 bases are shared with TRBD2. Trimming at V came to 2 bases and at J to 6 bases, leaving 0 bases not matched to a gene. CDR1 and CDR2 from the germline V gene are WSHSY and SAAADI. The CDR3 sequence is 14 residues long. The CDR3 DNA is TGCGCCAGCAGTGAGACTAGCGGGGGGGATACGCAGTATTTT. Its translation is CASSETSGGDTQYF.

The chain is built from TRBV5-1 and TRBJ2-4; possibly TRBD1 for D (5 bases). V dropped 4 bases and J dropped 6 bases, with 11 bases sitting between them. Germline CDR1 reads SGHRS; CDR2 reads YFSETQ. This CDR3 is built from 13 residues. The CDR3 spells CASSGPQGNIQYF. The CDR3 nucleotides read TGCGCCAGCAGCGGGCCTCAGGGAAACATTCAGTACTTC.

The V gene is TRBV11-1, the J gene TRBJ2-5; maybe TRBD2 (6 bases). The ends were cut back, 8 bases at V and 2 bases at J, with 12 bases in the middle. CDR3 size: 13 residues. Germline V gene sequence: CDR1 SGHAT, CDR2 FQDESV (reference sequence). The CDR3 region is CASGTSTQETQYF. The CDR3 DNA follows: TGTGCCAGCGGCACTAGCACGCAAGAGACCCAGTACTTC.

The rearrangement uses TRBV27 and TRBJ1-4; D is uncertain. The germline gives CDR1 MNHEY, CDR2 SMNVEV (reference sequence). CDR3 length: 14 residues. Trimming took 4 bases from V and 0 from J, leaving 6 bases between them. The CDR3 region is CASSSPSTNEKLFF. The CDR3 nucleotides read TGTGCCAGCAGTTCCCCTTCAACTAATGAAAAACTGTTTTTT.

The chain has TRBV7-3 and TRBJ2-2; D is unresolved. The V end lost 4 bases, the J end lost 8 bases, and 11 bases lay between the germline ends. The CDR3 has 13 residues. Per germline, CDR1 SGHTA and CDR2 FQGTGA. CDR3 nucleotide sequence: TGTGCCAGCAGCTCGAACGGAGAAGGGGAGCTGTTTTTT. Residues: CASSSNGEGELFF.

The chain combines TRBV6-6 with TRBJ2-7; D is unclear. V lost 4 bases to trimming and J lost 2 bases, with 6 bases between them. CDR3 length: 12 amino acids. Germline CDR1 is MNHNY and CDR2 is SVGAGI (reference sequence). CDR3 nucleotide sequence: TGTGCCAGCAGTTCTGGGCCCTACGAGCAGTACTTC. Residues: CASSSGPYEQYF.